These 16 T cell receptor beta chains were sequenced from one sample in a study of CD8+ T cells in alopecia areata. Extraction and reverse transcription of RNA yielded cDNA as the sequencing template. Profiled with immunoSEQ multiplex PCR; TCRdb holds only in-frame clones, not every one. The sample yields approximately 180,000 clones, roughly 65% seen once. This material consisted of CD4+ T cells sorted from blood, taken at week 0. The receptors here all came from a human donor with alopecia areata.

The rearrangement uses TRBV4-3 and TRBJ1-1; D gene unclear. The CDR3 has 15 residues. The V end was cut by 3 bases, the J end by 4 bases, with 15 bases between. CDR1 is LGHNA and CDR2 is YSLEER in the germline V gene. The CDR3 DNA sequence: TGCGCCAGCAGCCAGAGTACGGTTTCAAGCACTGAAGCTTTCTTT. Its protein is CASSQSTVSSTEAFF.

This clone was seen a handful of times. This chain links TRBV9 with TRBJ1-6; unclear D gene. Germline CDR1 is SGDLS and CDR2 is YYNGEE. There are 15 residues in the CDR3. V was clipped by 0 bases and J by 3 bases, with 7 bases between them. In nucleotides, the CDR3 is TGTGCCAGCAGCGTAGGCGGCGTCTATAATTCACCCCTCCACTTT. It encodes CASSVGGVYNSPLHF.

The chain recombines TRBV27 with TRBJ2-3; D remains unclear. V shed 4 bases and J shed 4 bases, with 9 bases lying between them. Germline V gene sequence: CDR1 MNHEY, CDR2 SMNVEV (reference sequence). The CDR3 contains 13 residues. CDR3 nucleotide sequence: TGTGCCAGCAGTTCCTCTCTTGCAGATACGCAGTATTTT. Its translation is CASSSSLADTQYF.

Concerning this clone: Other DNA sequences in this specimen translate into the identical CDR3. V gene TRBV25-1 combines with J gene TRBJ2-5; 7 bases line up with TRBD1. Per germline, CDR1 MGHDK and CDR2 SYGVNS. V dropped 4 bases and J dropped 1; count of bases not matched to a gene: 3. CDR3 length equals 14 residues. In nucleotides, the CDR3 is TGTGCCAGCAGTGCTGACAGGGTCCAAGAGACCCAGTACTTC. Protein sequence: CASSADRVQETQYF.

CDR3 nucleotides: TGTGCCAGCAGCTTTCATGTAGGGGCGGGGGAGACCCAGTACTTC. This codes for CASSFHVGAGETQYF. This sequence joins TRBV7-2 and TRBJ2-5; TRBD2 is a possible D gene (6 bases). From germline, CDR1 is SGHTA and CDR2 FQGNSA. The CDR3 is 15 amino acids. The germline V and J ends were trimmed by 3 bases and 5 bases, with 16 bases remaining between them.

This chain uses TRBV4-1 with TRBJ1-6; no definite D call. Trimming took off 0 bases at V and 6 bases at J, with 6 bases between the two ends. CDR3 size: 14 residues. The germline CDR1 and CDR2 sequences are MGHRA and YSYEKL. In DNA form, the CDR3 reads TGCGCCAGCAGCCAAGAACCAGTTAATTCACCCCTCCACTTT. It specifies CASSQEPVNSPLHF.

The chain couples TRBV7-3 to TRBJ2-5, with TRBD2 identical over 8 bases. The CDR3 is made up of 17 amino acids. The trim removed 5 bases at V and 5 bases at J, leaving 16 bases unmatched. Germline values: CDR1 SGHTA, CDR2 FQGTGA. CDR3: CASSHSRTSSRAETQYF. The DNA for the CDR3 is TGTGCCAGCAGCCATTCACGGACTAGCAGCCGGGCGGAGACCCAGTACTTC.

This clone occurred once. V and J are TRBV28 and TRBJ2-6, with 8 bases that match TRBD1. V was clipped by 6 bases and J by 4 bases; unmatched bases: 20. Germline CDR1 MDHEN, CDR2 SYDVKM. This CDR3 is 20 amino acids long. The CDR3 sequence is CASSPHGQGAGKPGANVLTF. CDR3 coding DNA: TGTGCCAGCAGCCCTCACGGACAGGGAGCAGGAAAACCCGGGGCCAACGTCCTGACTTTC.

In its sample, this clone was seen a few times. The chain carries TRBV2 and TRBJ1-5, with D unclear. The CDR3 has 13 residues. CDR1 SNHLY and CDR2 FYNNEI come from the germline V gene. V was trimmed by 3 bases and J by 1 base, leaving 4 bases between them. The CDR3 loop is CASSDLSNQPQHF. As DNA, the CDR3 is TGTGCCAGCAGTGATTTAAGCAATCAGCCCCAGCATTTT.

This clone was seen a few times. The chain recombines TRBV2 with TRBJ2-4; a weak D match, TRBD2 (6 bases). Germline assignment: CDR1 SNHLY and CDR2 FYNNEI. The length of the CDR3 is 13 residues. V lost 6 bases and J lost 7, with 13 bases in between. The CDR3 DNA reads as TGTGCCAGCAGGAGCCGGGACTTGAACATTCAGTACTTC. Its translation is CASRSRDLNIQYF.

V gene TRBV5-1 combines with J gene TRBJ1-1; D might be TRBD1 (5 bases). Germline V CDR1 and CDR2: SGHRS, YFSETQ. V shed 4 bases and J shed 0 bases, with 13 bases lying between them. This CDR3 is 15 amino acids long. The CDR3 nucleotides are TGCGCCAGCAGCGACAGTCTCTCGGTGAACACTGAAGCTTTCTTT. Translating gives CASSDSLSVNTEAFF.

This clone appeared a few times. The chain is built from TRBV11-2 and TRBJ2-5; D uncertain. Trimming pared 3 bases from V and 5 bases from J, leaving 10 bases between. The germline gives CDR1 SGHAT, CDR2 FQNNGV. This CDR3 contains 13 residues. This CDR3 is CASSLERMETQYF. CDR3 nucleotides: TGTGCCAGCAGCTTGGAGCGTATGGAGACCCAGTACTTC.

V is TRBV30 and J is TRBJ2-3; D remains ambiguous. Trimming shortened V by 1 base and J by 3 bases, and 8 bases separated the two germline ends. Per germline, CDR1 GTSNPN and CDR2 SVGIG (reference sequence). The CDR3 extends over 13 amino acids. CDR3 sequence: CAWSGARTDTQYF. The DNA for the CDR3 is TGTGCCTGGAGTGGGGCTCGGACAGATACGCAGTATTTT.

CDR3 nucleotides: TGCAGCGTTGACAGCTACACTGAAGCTTTCTTT. As protein: CSVDSYTEAFF. V is TRBV29-1 and J is TRBJ1-1; D is unresolved. The CDR3 has 11 amino acids. Germline lookup yields CDR1 SQVTM and CDR2 ANQGSEA. Deletions cut 3 bases from V and 3 bases from J, with 5 bases between.

The chain carries TRBV4-3 and TRBJ1-2; no definite D call. The germline V gene encodes CDR1 LGHNA and CDR2 YSLEER. The V end was cut by 1 base, the J end by 2 bases, with 5 bases between. The CDR3 sequence is 13 residues long. This CDR3 reads CASSQVVNYGYTF. CDR3 coding DNA: TGCGCCAGCAGCCAAGTCGTGAACTATGGCTACACCTTC.

The chain has TRBV25-1 and TRBJ1-5; unclear D gene. Trimming left V 1 base short and J 8 bases short, with 6 bases between. The CDR3 sequence is 12 residues long. Germline V gene lookup returns CDR1 MGHDK and CDR2 SYGVNS. CDR3 nucleotide sequence: TGTGCCAGCAGTGAATTGAGGGAGCCCCAGCATTTT. Protein: CASSELREPQHF. Combining the CDR3 with reference TRBV25-1 and TRBJ1-5 gives the whole variable domain EADIYQTPRYLVIGTGKKITLECSQTMGHDKMYWYQQDPGMELHLIHYSYGVNSTEKGDLSSESTVSRIRTEHFPLTLESARPSHTSQYLCASSELREPQHFGDGTRLSIL.